This is a list of T cell receptor beta chains from one sample in a study of cytomegalovirus exposure and HLA in healthy donors. Profiling relied on immunoSEQ multiplex PCR, and the TCRdb table lists in-frame clones only, not all of them. This table holds about 98,000 clones, roughly 84% found once. The sample was PBMCs. All receptors derive from a man aged 18 to 29 in good health and CMV-seropositive. Each CDR3 is given with its conserved first and last residue. Fields, in order: V gene, D gene, clone size, J gene, CDR3 DNA, CDR3 protein. A D gene is named only where the DNA matches it firmly. Size is stated for part of the rows, as once, few or many counts, or as a class when the clone is expanded.

v_call: TRBV10-3; d_call: TRBD1; clone_size: NA; j_call: TRBJ1-1; cdr3_nt: TGTGCCATCAATGACGGACAGGGTGGGTCTCGGCTCACTGAAGCTTTCTTT; cdr3_aa: CAINDGQGGSRLTEAFF
v_call: TRBV6-1; d_call: NA; clone_size: NA; j_call: TRBJ1-5; cdr3_nt: TGTGCCAGCAGTGTTTTGCGGGGGGGAAGCAATCAGCCCCAGCATTTT; cdr3_aa: CASSVLRGGSNQPQHF
v_call: TRBV28; d_call: NA; clone_size: few; j_call: TRBJ1-4; cdr3_nt: TGTGCCAGCAGTACAGGGTCGGAAAAACTGTTTTTT; cdr3_aa: CASSTGSEKLFF
v_call: TRBV4-1; d_call: TRBD2; clone_size: NA; j_call: TRBJ2-7; cdr3_nt: TGCGCCAGCAGCCAAGGGTCTAGCGGGGCGGACGAGCAGTACTTC; cdr3_aa: CASSQGSSGADEQYF
v_call: TRBV7-3; d_call: NA; clone_size: NA; j_call: TRBJ1-3; cdr3_nt: TGTGCCAGCAGCTTATCGGGGTTAGGCTCTGGAAACACCATATATTTT; cdr3_aa: CASSLSGLGSGNTIYF
v_call: TRBV4-1; d_call: NA; clone_size: NA; j_call: TRBJ2-7; cdr3_nt: TGCGCCAGCAGCCACCCGACAGAGCCCTACGAGCAGTACTTC; cdr3_aa: CASSHPTEPYEQYF
v_call: TRBV9; d_call: TRBD1; clone_size: few; j_call: TRBJ1-2; cdr3_nt: TGTGCCAGCAGCGAAGGGACAGCTAACTATGGCTACACCTTC; cdr3_aa: CASSEGTANYGYTF
v_call: TRBV6-1; d_call: TRBD1; clone_size: NA; j_call: TRBJ2-7; cdr3_nt: TGTGCCAGCAGTCCCGGGACAGGGGGCGAATCCGAGCAGTACTTC; cdr3_aa: CASSPGTGGESEQYF
v_call: TRBV11-3; d_call: NA; clone_size: once; j_call: TRBJ2-5; cdr3_nt: TGTGCCAGCAGCCCACGACTATTAACAGTCTTTGAGACCCAGTACTTC; cdr3_aa: CASSPRLLTVFETQYF
v_call: TRBV13; d_call: TRBD1; clone_size: NA; j_call: TRBJ2-7; cdr3_nt: TGTGCCAGCAGAGGAGCCCCGGGACAGGAAACCTACGAGCAGTACTTC; cdr3_aa: CASRGAPGQETYEQYF
v_call: TRBV4-2; d_call: NA; clone_size: NA; j_call: TRBJ2-7; cdr3_nt: TGTGCCAGCAGCCAAGATCTGGGCCCCTACGAGCAGTACTTC; cdr3_aa: CASSQDLGPYEQYF
v_call: TRBV11-3; d_call: NA; clone_size: few; j_call: TRBJ1-1; cdr3_nt: TGTGCCAGCAGCTTGTCTATGAACACTGAAGCTTTCTTT; cdr3_aa: CASSLSMNTEAFF
v_call: TRBV19; d_call: NA; clone_size: NA; j_call: TRBJ2-6; cdr3_nt: TGTGCCAGTATGGGACACGGTAGCTCTGGGGCCAACGTCCTGACTTTC; cdr3_aa: CASMGHGSSGANVLTF
v_call: TRBV28; d_call: TRBD2; clone_size: NA; j_call: TRBJ2-3; cdr3_nt: TGTGCCAGCAGTACAAAACACATAGGGACTAGCGGCACAGATACGCAGTATTTT; cdr3_aa: CASSTKHIGTSGTDTQYF
v_call: TRBV5-7; d_call: TRBD2; clone_size: NA; j_call: TRBJ2-1; cdr3_nt: TGTGCCAGCAGCTTCGACCCTAGCGGGGGCCCCTGCAATGAGCAGTTCTTC; cdr3_aa: CASSFDPSGGPCNEQFF
v_call: TRBV4-3; d_call: NA; clone_size: NA; j_call: TRBJ2-2; cdr3_nt: TGCGCCAGCAGCCAAGGTTTCCATAAACGCGTGGTACAGGAGAACACCGGGGAGCTGTTTTTT; cdr3_aa: CASSQGFHKRVVQENTGELFF
v_call: TRBV11-1; d_call: NA; clone_size: NA; j_call: TRBJ2-7; cdr3_nt: TGTGCCAGCAGCTTATTCCAGGGGCCCGAGCAGTACTTC; cdr3_aa: CASSLFQGPEQYF
v_call: TRBV10-3; d_call: TRBD1; clone_size: NA; j_call: TRBJ1-1; cdr3_nt: TGTGCCATCAGTGATAGGACAGGGGCAGGCTACGCTTTCTTT; cdr3_aa: CAISDRTGAGYAFF
v_call: TRBV4-3; d_call: TRBD2; clone_size: NA; j_call: TRBJ2-2; cdr3_nt: TGCGCCAGCAGCCAAGATAGGGCGGGAGGGTCCGGGGAGCTGTTTTTT; cdr3_aa: CASSQDRAGGSGELFF
v_call: TRBV5-4; d_call: NA; clone_size: NA; j_call: TRBJ2-1; cdr3_nt: TGTGCCAGCAGCTTGGCCGCCGGGACTCAGGACAATGAGCAGTTCTTC; cdr3_aa: CASSLAAGTQDNEQFF
v_call: TRBV2; d_call: NA; clone_size: NA; j_call: TRBJ2-7; cdr3_nt: TGTGCCAGCAGTGACCAGGATTCATTCTACGAGCAGTACTTC; cdr3_aa: CASSDQDSFYEQYF
v_call: TRBV4-2; d_call: TRBD1; clone_size: NA; j_call: TRBJ2-7; cdr3_nt: TGTGCCAGCAGCCCCCGGACAGGGTCCTCCTACGAGCAGTACTTC; cdr3_aa: CASSPRTGSSYEQYF
v_call: TRBV15; d_call: TRBD1; clone_size: few; j_call: TRBJ1-5; cdr3_nt: TGTGCCACCAGCAGAGATTTGGACAGGGAGTATCAGCCCCAGCATTTT; cdr3_aa: CATSRDLDREYQPQHF
v_call: TRBV6-5; d_call: TRBD2; clone_size: NA; j_call: TRBJ2-7; cdr3_nt: TGTGCCAGCAGTTACTCGGGCGGGAGCTCCTACGAGCAGTACTTC; cdr3_aa: CASSYSGGSSYEQYF
v_call: TRBV28; d_call: TRBD1; clone_size: NA; j_call: TRBJ2-7; cdr3_nt: TGTGCCAGCAGTTTTCCTGGACAGGGGGCAGTCGAGCAGTACTTC; cdr3_aa: CASSFPGQGAVEQYF
v_call: TRBV5-4; d_call: TRBD2; clone_size: once; j_call: TRBJ2-7; cdr3_nt: TGTGCCAGCAGCAACCGACTAGCGGGATACCTCTCCTACGAGCAGTACTTC; cdr3_aa: CASSNRLAGYLSYEQYF
v_call: TRBV9; d_call: TRBD1; clone_size: NA; j_call: TRBJ1-3; cdr3_nt: TGTGCCAGCAGCGCTTCGACAGGGGTTGGCAACACCATATATTTT; cdr3_aa: CASSASTGVGNTIYF
v_call: TRBV6-1; d_call: NA; clone_size: NA; j_call: TRBJ2-3; cdr3_nt: TGTGCCAGCAGAGCTGACTCCACAGATACGCAGTATTTT; cdr3_aa: CASRADSTDTQYF
v_call: TRBV5-8; d_call: NA; clone_size: NA; j_call: TRBJ1-6; cdr3_nt: TGTGCCAGCAGCTCAGGGGTTAATTCACCCCTCCACTTT; cdr3_aa: CASSSGVNSPLHF
v_call: TRBV7-2; d_call: NA; clone_size: NA; j_call: TRBJ2-3; cdr3_nt: TGTGCCAGCAGCTCAAACTCGGGACTCATCACAGATACGCAGTATTTT; cdr3_aa: CASSSNSGLITDTQYF
v_call: TRBV19; d_call: NA; clone_size: NA; j_call: TRBJ2-5; cdr3_nt: TGTGCCAGTAGTACTTGGGGGCCCCAAGAGACCCAGTACTTC; cdr3_aa: CASSTWGPQETQYF
v_call: TRBV13; d_call: TRBD1; clone_size: NA; j_call: TRBJ2-7; cdr3_nt: TGTGCCAGCAGCTTCGTGGGGACAGGGCGCGAGCAGTACTTC; cdr3_aa: CASSFVGTGREQYF
v_call: TRBV7-2; d_call: TRBD2; clone_size: NA; j_call: TRBJ2-5; cdr3_nt: TGTGCCAGCAGCTTAGATCAGTTCCCGACTAGCGGGGAAGAGACCCAGTACTTC; cdr3_aa: CASSLDQFPTSGEETQYF
v_call: TRBV7-6; d_call: NA; clone_size: once; j_call: TRBJ2-5; cdr3_nt: TGTGCCAGCAGCTTAGTCCTACAAGAGACCCAGTACTTC; cdr3_aa: CASSLVLQETQYF
v_call: TRBV4-3; d_call: TRBD1; clone_size: NA; j_call: TRBJ2-5; cdr3_nt: TGCGCCAGCAGCCAAAAGATGGGACAGGGCGGCGGAGAGACCCAGTACTTC; cdr3_aa: CASSQKMGQGGGETQYF
v_call: TRBV7-2; d_call: NA; clone_size: NA; j_call: TRBJ2-2; cdr3_nt: TGTGCCAGCAGCTCCCCGCCTGAGTTCTGGGGGCCCGGGGAGCTGTTTTTT; cdr3_aa: CASSSPPEFWGPGELFF
v_call: TRBV29-1; d_call: NA; clone_size: NA; j_call: TRBJ2-1; cdr3_nt: TGCAGCGTTGAGGGCAGGGCGGGAATCAATGAGCAGTTCTTC; cdr3_aa: CSVEGRAGINEQFF
v_call: TRBV9; d_call: TRBD1; clone_size: NA; j_call: TRBJ2-1; cdr3_nt: TGTGCCAGCAGCGCCACAGGGGACAATGAGCAGTTCTTC; cdr3_aa: CASSATGDNEQFF
v_call: TRBV29-1; d_call: TRBD1; clone_size: once; j_call: TRBJ2-5; cdr3_nt: TGCAGCGTTGAAGACAGGGGGCGAGGTAGGGACCAAGAGACCCAGTACTTC; cdr3_aa: CSVEDRGRGRDQETQYF
v_call: TRBV2; d_call: TRBD2; clone_size: NA; j_call: TRBJ2-3; cdr3_nt: TGTGCCAGCAGTCCTCTAGCGGGGGGGAGCACAGATACGCAGTATTTT; cdr3_aa: CASSPLAGGSTDTQYF
v_call: TRBV7-9; d_call: NA; clone_size: NA; j_call: TRBJ1-1; cdr3_nt: TGTGCCAGCAGTCTTGGGGGGGGCAACACTGAAGCTTTCTTT; cdr3_aa: CASSLGGGNTEAFF
v_call: TRBV19; d_call: TRBD1; clone_size: NA; j_call: TRBJ2-7; cdr3_nt: TGTGCCAGTAGTTCACAGGGGGCCCGGGAGCAGTACTTC; cdr3_aa: CASSSQGAREQYF
v_call: TRBV28; d_call: NA; clone_size: NA; j_call: TRBJ2-7; cdr3_nt: TGTGCCAGCAGCCCCCCGCAGGGGGGAAACGAGCAGTACTTC; cdr3_aa: CASSPPQGGNEQYF
v_call: TRBV6-5; d_call: NA; clone_size: NA; j_call: TRBJ2-7; cdr3_nt: TGTGCCAGCGGGAGCCCCACCTACGAGCAGTACTTC; cdr3_aa: CASGSPTYEQYF
v_call: TRBV29-1; d_call: NA; clone_size: NA; j_call: TRBJ2-1; cdr3_nt: TGCAGCGTCGCAGGGGGGAACAATGAGCAGTTCTTC; cdr3_aa: CSVAGGNNEQFF
v_call: TRBV4-2; d_call: TRBD2; clone_size: NA; j_call: TRBJ2-1; cdr3_nt: TGTGCCAGCAGCCAAGATGAACTAGCGGGTAAGAATGAGCAGTTCTTC; cdr3_aa: CASSQDELAGKNEQFF
v_call: TRBV4-2; d_call: NA; clone_size: NA; j_call: TRBJ2-7; cdr3_nt: TGTGCCAGCAGCCAAGGTCAGGTTGGCTACGAGCAGTACTTC; cdr3_aa: CASSQGQVGYEQYF
v_call: TRBV6-5; d_call: NA; clone_size: once; j_call: TRBJ1-2; cdr3_nt: TGTGCCAGCAGTTACAGGGGAACTAACTATGGCTACACCTTC; cdr3_aa: CASSYRGTNYGYTF
v_call: TRBV7-3; d_call: TRBD1; clone_size: NA; j_call: TRBJ1-6; cdr3_nt: TGTGCCAGCAGCAGGGGGCATAACAATTCACCCCTCCACTTT; cdr3_aa: CASSRGHNNSPLHF
v_call: TRBV7-2; d_call: TRBD1; clone_size: NA; j_call: TRBJ2-7; cdr3_nt: TGTGCCAGCAGCGAAGGGACAGGGGATATCTACGAGCAGTACTTC; cdr3_aa: CASSEGTGDIYEQYF
v_call: TRBV5-4; d_call: NA; clone_size: NA; j_call: TRBJ2-3; cdr3_nt: TGTGCCAGCAGCCTACTTAGCACAGATACGCAGTATTTT; cdr3_aa: CASSLLSTDTQYF
v_call: TRBV7-3; d_call: TRBD2; clone_size: few; j_call: TRBJ2-1; cdr3_nt: TGTGCCAGCAGCTTAGTCCCCGGGACTAGCGGCTACAATGAGCAGTTCTTC; cdr3_aa: CASSLVPGTSGYNEQFF
v_call: TRBV5-1; d_call: NA; clone_size: NA; j_call: TRBJ1-1; cdr3_nt: TGCGCCAGCAGCTTGGCCCACGGACAGAGGAACACTGAAGCTTTCTTT; cdr3_aa: CASSLAHGQRNTEAFF
v_call: TRBV6-1; d_call: NA; clone_size: NA; j_call: TRBJ1-6; cdr3_nt: TGTGCCAGCAGTGATCGGAGTCAAGATAATTCACCCCTCCACTTT; cdr3_aa: CASSDRSQDNSPLHF
v_call: TRBV9; d_call: TRBD2; clone_size: NA; j_call: TRBJ2-3; cdr3_nt: TGTGCCAGCAGCACATTGGGAGGGATGACAGATACGCAGTATTTT; cdr3_aa: CASSTLGGMTDTQYF
v_call: TRBV7-3; d_call: NA; clone_size: NA; j_call: TRBJ1-6; cdr3_nt: TGTGCCAGCAGCAAAACAGGGATACTGAATTCACCCCTCCACTTT; cdr3_aa: CASSKTGILNSPLHF
v_call: TRBV14; d_call: TRBD1; clone_size: NA; j_call: TRBJ1-1; cdr3_nt: TGTGCCAGCAGCCAGGTACAGGGGCCGACTGAAGCTTTCTTT; cdr3_aa: CASSQVQGPTEAFF
v_call: TRBV7-2; d_call: TRBD2; clone_size: NA; j_call: TRBJ2-5; cdr3_nt: TGTGCCAGCAGCACGGGACTAGCGGGGGGCCAAGAGACCCAGTACTTC; cdr3_aa: CASSTGLAGGQETQYF
v_call: TRBV6-6; d_call: NA; clone_size: NA; j_call: TRBJ2-4; cdr3_nt: TGTGCCAGCAGTTACGGAGCGACCAAAAACATTCAGTACTTC; cdr3_aa: CASSYGATKNIQYF